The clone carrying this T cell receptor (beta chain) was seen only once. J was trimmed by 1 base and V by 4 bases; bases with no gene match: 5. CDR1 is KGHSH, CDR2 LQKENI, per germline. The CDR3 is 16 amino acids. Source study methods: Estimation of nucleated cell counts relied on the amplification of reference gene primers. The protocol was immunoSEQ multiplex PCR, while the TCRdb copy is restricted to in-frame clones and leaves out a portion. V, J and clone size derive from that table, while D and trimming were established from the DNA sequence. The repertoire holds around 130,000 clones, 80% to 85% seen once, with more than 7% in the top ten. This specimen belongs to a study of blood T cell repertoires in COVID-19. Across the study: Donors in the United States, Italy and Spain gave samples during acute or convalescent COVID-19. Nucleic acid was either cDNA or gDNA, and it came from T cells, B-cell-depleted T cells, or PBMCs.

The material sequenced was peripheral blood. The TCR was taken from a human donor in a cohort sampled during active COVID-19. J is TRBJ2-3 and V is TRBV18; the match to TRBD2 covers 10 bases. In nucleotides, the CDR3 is TGTGCCAGCTCACTACAAGGGACTAGCGGCACAGATACGCAGTATTTT. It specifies CASSLQGTSGTDTQYF.